Below, one T cell receptor beta chain is given with its context. RNA transcripts yielded amplified TCR beta CDR3 regions. HTBI primers were the set used in a first-round RT-PCR of the TCR CDR3. TCRdb used MiXCR to reprocess the multiplex PCR reads, holding one entry per CDR3 protein. This sample has a few hundred thousand distinct CDR3 sequences, with 15% to 18% found just once. These data are taken from a study of T cells in Graves' hyperthyroidism and ophthalmopathy. Trimming took 1 base from V and 1 from J; bases not matched to a gene: 5. The CDR3 is made up of 16 amino acids. Germline CDR1 and CDR2: MNHEY and SMNVEV (reference sequence).

The sequenced sample consisted of blood. This sequence originates from a woman aged 25 to 45 with Graves' hyperthyroidism. This chain connects TRBV27 to TRBJ2-7; TRBD1 aligns across 9 bases. In DNA, the CDR3 is TGTGCCAGCAGTTTATTTAAGACAGGGGGATCCTACGAGCAGTACTTC. Protein sequence: CASSLFKTGGSYEQYF.